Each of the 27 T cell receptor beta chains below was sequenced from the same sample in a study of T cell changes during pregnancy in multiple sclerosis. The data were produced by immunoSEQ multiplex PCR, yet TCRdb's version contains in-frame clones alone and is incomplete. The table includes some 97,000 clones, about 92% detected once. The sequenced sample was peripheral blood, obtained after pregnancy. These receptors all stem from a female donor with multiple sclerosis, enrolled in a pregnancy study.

The CDR3 spells CASSLTKGQPQHF. The CDR3 nucleotides are TGTGCCAGCAGCTTAACGAAGGGGCAGCCCCAGCATTTT. The V and J genes are TRBV7-3 and TRBJ1-5; perhaps TRBD1 as D (5 bases). The V end lost 0 bases, the J end lost 7 bases, and 7 bases lay between the germline ends. The CDR3 sequence is 13 residues long. Germline lookup yields CDR1 SGHTA and CDR2 FQGTGA.

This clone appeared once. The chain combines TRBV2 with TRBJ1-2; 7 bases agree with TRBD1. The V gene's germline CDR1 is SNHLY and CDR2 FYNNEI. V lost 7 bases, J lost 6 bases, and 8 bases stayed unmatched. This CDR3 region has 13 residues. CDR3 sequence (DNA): TGTGCCAGCACGGAGGGGGCGCAGCATGGCTACACCTTC. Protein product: CASTEGAQHGYTF.

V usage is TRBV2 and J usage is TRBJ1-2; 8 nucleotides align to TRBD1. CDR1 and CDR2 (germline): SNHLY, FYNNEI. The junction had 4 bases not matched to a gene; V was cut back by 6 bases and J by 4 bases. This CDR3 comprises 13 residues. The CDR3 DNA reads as TGTGCCAGCAGAGAGGACAGGGTCTATGGCTACACCTTC. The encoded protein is CASREDRVYGYTF.

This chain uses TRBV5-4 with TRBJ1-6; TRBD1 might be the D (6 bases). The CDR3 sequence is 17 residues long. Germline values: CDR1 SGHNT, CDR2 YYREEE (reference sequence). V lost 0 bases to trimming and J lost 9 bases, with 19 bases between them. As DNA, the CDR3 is TGTGCCAGCAGCTTGGGCGGGGGAGGGGGACTCATTTCACCCCTCCACTTT. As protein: CASSLGGGGGLISPLHF.

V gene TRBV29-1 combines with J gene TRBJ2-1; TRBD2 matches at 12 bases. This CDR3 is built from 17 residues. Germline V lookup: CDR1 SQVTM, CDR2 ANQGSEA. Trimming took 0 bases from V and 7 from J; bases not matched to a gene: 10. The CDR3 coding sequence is TGCAGCGTTGAAGATATCGTGACTAGCGGGGGCCGGAATGAGCAGTTCTTC. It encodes CSVEDIVTSGGRNEQFF.

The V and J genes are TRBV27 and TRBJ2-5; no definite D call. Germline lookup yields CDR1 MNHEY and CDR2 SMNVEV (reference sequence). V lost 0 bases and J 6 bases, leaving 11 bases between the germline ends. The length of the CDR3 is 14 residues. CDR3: CASSLSAGAQTQYF. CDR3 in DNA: TGTGCCAGCAGTTTATCAGCCGGTGCTCAGACCCAGTACTTC.

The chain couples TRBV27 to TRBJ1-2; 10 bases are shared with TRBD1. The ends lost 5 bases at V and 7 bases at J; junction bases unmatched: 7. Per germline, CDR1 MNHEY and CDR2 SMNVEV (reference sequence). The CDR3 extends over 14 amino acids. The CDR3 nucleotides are TGTGCCAGCAGTCCACTGGACAGGGGGGGTGGCTACACCTTC. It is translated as CASSPLDRGGGYTF.

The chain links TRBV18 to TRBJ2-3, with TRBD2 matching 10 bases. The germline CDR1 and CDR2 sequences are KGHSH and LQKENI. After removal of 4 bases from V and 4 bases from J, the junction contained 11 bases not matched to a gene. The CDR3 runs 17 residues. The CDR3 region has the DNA TGTGCCAGCTCACTTCTTGCCGGGCTAGCGGGAGCAGATACGCAGTATTTT. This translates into CASSLLAGLAGADTQYF.

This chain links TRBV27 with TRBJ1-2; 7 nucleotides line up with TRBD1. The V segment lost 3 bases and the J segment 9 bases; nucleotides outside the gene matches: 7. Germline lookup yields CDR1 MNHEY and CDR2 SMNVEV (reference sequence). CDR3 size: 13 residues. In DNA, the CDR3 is TGTGCCAGCAGTTTGGTACAGGGGAGGAGCTACACCTTC. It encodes CASSLVQGRSYTF.

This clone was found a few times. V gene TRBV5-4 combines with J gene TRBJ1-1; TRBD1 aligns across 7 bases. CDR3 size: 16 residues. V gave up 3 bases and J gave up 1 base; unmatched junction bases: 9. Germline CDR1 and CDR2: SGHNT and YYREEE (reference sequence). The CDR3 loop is CASSWGPGGGNTEAFF. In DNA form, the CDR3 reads TGTGCCAGCAGCTGGGGGCCAGGGGGAGGGAACACTGAAGCTTTCTTT.

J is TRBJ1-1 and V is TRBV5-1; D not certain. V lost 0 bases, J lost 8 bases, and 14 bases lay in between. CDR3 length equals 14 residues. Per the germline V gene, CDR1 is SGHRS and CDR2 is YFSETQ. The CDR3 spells CASSLGRTGSEAFF. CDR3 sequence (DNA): TGCGCCAGCAGCTTGGGGCGGACGGGGTCGGAAGCTTTCTTT. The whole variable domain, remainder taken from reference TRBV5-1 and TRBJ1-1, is KAGVTQTPRYLIKTRGQQVTLSCSPISGHRSVSWYQQTPGQGLQFLFEYFSETQRNKGNFPGRFSGRQFSNSRSEMNVSTLELGDSALYLCASSLGRTGSEAFFGQGTRLTVV.

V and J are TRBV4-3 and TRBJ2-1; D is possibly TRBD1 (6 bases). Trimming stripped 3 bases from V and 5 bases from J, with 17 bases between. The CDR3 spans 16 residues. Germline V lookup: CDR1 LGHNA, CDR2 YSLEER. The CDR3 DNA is TGCGCCAGCAGCCACATGGGTGACAGGTATAACAATGAGCAGTTCTTC. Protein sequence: CASSHMGDRYNNEQFF.

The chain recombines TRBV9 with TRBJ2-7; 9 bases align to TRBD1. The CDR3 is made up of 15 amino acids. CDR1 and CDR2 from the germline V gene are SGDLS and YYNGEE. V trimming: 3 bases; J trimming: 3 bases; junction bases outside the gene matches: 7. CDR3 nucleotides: TGTGCCAGCAGCGAGGGGACAGGGATTGTCTACGAGCAGTACTTC. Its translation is CASSEGTGIVYEQYF.

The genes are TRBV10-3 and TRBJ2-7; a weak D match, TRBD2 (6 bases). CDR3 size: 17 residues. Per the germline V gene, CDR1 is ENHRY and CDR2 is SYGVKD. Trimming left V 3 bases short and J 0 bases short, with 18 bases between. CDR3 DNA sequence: TGTGCCATCAGTGATTTAATAGCTAGCGAGAACTCCTACGAGCAGTACTTC. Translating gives CAISDLIASENSYEQYF.

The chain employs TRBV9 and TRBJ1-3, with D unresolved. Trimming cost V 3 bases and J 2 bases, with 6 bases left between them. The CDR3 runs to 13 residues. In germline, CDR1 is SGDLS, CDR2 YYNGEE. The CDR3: CASSDIPGNTIYF. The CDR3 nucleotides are TGTGCCAGCAGCGACATTCCTGGAAACACCATATATTTT.

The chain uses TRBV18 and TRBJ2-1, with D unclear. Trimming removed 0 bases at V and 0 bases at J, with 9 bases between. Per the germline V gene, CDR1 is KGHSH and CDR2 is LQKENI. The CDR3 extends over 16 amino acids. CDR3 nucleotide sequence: TGTGCCAGCTCACCACCGAGTGCTAGCTCCTACAATGAGCAGTTCTTC. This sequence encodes CASSPPSASSYNEQFF.

DNA of the CDR3: TGCGCCAGCAGCAGCGGGGGGGACACAGATACGCAGTATTTT. Its translation is CASSSGGDTDTQYF. The chain links TRBV5-1 to TRBJ2-3, with 10 bases that match TRBD2. CDR3 length equals 14 residues. V was clipped by 4 bases and J by 2 bases; unmatched bases: 1. CDR1 is SGHRS, CDR2 YFSETQ, per germline.

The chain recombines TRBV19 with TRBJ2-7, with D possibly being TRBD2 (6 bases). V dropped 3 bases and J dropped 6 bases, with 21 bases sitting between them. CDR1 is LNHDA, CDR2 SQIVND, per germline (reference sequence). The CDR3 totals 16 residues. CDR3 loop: CASSMESGVGSSEQYF. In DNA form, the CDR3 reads TGTGCCAGTAGTATGGAGTCGGGGGTTGGCTCGAGCGAGCAGTACTTC.

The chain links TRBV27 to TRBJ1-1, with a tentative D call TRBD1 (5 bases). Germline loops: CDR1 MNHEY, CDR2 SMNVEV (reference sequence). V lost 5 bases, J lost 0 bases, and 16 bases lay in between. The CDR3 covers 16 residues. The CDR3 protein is CASSPSRGELNTEAFF. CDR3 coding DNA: TGTGCCAGCAGTCCATCGCGGGGGGAATTGAACACTGAAGCTTTCTTT.

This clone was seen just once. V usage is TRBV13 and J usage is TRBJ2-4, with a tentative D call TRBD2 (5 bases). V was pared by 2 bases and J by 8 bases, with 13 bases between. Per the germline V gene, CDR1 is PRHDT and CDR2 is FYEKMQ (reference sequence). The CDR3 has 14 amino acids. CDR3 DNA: TGTGCCAGCAGCTTAAGGTGGGAGCAGGACATTCAGTACTTC. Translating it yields CASSLRWEQDIQYF.

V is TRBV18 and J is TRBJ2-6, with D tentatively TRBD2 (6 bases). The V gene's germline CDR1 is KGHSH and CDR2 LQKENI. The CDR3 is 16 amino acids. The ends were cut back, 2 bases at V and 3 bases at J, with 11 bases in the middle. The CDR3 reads CASSPFGGNGANVLTF. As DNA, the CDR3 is TGTGCCAGCTCACCATTTGGGGGGAATGGGGCCAACGTCCTGACTTTC.

The CDR3 DNA is TGTGCCAGCAGACTGAGGGAAAGCGGGGGCTACACCTTC. Protein product: CASRLRESGGYTF. The chain has TRBV6-5 and TRBJ1-2, with D hard to call. V was shortened by 6 bases and J by 8 bases, with 16 bases between the two germline ends. CDR1 is MNHEY, CDR2 SVGAGI, per germline. The CDR3 contains 13 residues.

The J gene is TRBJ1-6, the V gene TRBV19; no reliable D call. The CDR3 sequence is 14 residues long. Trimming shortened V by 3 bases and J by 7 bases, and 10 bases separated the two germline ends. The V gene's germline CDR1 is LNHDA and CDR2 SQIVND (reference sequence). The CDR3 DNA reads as TGTGCCAGTAGTATCACAGACAAGAATTCACCCCTCCACTTT. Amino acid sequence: CASSITDKNSPLHF.

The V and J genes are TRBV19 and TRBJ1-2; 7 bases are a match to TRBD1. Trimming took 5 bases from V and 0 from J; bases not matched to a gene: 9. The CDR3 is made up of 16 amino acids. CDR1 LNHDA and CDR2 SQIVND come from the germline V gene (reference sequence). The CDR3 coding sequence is TGTGCCAGTAGTTACAGGACAGGACTATCTAACTATGGCTACACCTTC. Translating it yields CASSYRTGLSNYGYTF.

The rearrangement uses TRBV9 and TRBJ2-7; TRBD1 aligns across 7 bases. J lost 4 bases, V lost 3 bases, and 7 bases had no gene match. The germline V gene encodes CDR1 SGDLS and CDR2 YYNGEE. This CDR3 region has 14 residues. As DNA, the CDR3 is TGTGCCAGCAGCGAAAGAGGGACAGCATACGAGCAGTACTTC. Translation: CASSERGTAYEQYF.

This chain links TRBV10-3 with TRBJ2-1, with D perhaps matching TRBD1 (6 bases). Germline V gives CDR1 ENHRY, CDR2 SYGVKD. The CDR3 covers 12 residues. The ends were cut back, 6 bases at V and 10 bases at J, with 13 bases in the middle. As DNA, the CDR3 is TGTGCCATCAGCGATGGACAGAACGAGCAGTTCTTC. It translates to CAISDGQNEQFF.

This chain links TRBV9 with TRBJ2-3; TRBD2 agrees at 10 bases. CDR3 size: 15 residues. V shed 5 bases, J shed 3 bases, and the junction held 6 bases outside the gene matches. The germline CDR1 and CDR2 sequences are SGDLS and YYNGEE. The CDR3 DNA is TGTGCCAGCAGAGCTAGCGGGAGTGGGACAGATACGCAGTATTTT. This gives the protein CASRASGSGTDTQYF.